This T cell receptor beta chain emerged from a study of T cell changes during pregnancy in multiple sclerosis. TCRdb keeps only in-frame clones here, not all; method: immunoSEQ multiplex PCR. This table has about 76,000 clones, roughly 93% appearing once. V lost 4 bases, J lost 4 bases, and 12 bases stayed unmatched. The CDR3 is 17 amino acids. Germline CDR1 and CDR2: LGHNA and YNFKEQ. The rearrangement links TRBV4-2 to TRBJ2-5, with 10 nucleotides matching TRBD1. Sequencing used peripheral blood, obtained in the second trimester of pregnancy. The source of this sequence is a female donor with multiple sclerosis, enrolled in a pregnancy study. CDR3 coding DNA: TGTGCCAGCAGCCTATCCACCGGGACAGGGGATGGAGAGACCCAGTACTTC. Amino acid sequence: CASSLSTGTGDGETQYF.